These 2 T cell receptor beta chains were all obtained from the same sample, sequenced in a study of blood T cell repertoires in COVID-19. Assay used: immunoSEQ multiplex PCR; TCRdb lists only in-frame clones, some missing. Counted here are approximately 100,000 clones, about four fifths occurring once; the ten biggest clones make up more than 9%. The sequenced sample consisted of peripheral blood. The receptors originated from a human donor in a cohort sampled during active COVID-19.

The CDR3 is CASSYSGTSGLYEQYF. The CDR3 nucleotides are TGTGCCAGCAGTTACTCCGGGACTAGCGGATTATACGAGCAGTACTTC. The genes are TRBV6-5 and TRBJ2-7, with 11 positions matching TRBD2. V shed 0 bases and J 4 bases; nucleotides not matched to a gene: 5. Per germline, CDR1 MNHEY and CDR2 SVGAGI. CDR3 length: 16 amino acids.

The genes are TRBV30 and TRBJ2-7; TRBD1 might be the D (6 bases). The germline gives CDR1 GTSNPN, CDR2 SVGIG (reference sequence). The CDR3 extends over 13 amino acids. V was clipped by 1 base and J by 3 bases, with 10 bases between them. CDR3 coding DNA: TGTGCCTGGAGTGGGACAGACAACTACGAGCAGTACTTC. Amino acids: CAWSGTDNYEQYF.